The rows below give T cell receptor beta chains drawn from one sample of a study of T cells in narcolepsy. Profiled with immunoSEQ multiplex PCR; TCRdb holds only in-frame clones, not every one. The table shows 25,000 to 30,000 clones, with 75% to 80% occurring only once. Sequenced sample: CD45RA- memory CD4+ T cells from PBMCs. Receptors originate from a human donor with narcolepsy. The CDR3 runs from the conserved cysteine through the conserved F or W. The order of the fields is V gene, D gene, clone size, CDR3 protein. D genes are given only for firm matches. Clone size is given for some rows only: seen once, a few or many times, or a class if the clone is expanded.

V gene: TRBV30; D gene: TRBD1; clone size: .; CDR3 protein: CAWSHTGGMGKDGYTF
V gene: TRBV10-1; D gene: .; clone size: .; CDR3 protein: CASSEAGGVETQYF
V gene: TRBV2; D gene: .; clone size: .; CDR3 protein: CASSRIGGSSYEQYF
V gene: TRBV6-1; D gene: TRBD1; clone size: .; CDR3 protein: CASSGQGPGTQYF
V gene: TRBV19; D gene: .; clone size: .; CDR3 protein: CASSIQGGSYEQYF
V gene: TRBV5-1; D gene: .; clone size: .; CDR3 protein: CASSLTDGTLFF
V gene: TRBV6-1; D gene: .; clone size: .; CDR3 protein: CASAQVSGNTIYF
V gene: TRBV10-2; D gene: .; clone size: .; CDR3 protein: CASSEGVRQPQHF
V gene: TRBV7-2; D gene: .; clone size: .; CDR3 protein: CASSFIVETGELFF
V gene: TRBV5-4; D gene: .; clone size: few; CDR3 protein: CASSLNLGGYNEQFF
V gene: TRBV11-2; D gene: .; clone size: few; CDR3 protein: CASSLADRSSYNSPLHF
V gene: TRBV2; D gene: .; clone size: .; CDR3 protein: CASSEVADTTLYGYTF
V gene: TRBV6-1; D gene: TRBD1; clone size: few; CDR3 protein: CASSEDTGAPDTQYF
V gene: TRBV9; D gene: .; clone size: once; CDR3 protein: CASSVNSGSYNEQFF
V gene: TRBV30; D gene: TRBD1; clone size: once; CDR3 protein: CAWSAGTGHTGELFF
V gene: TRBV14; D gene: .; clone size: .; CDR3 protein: CASSQDRNTEAFF
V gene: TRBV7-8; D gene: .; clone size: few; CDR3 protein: CASSSNFNYEQYF
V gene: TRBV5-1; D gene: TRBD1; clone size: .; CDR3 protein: CASSFLPTGEETQYF
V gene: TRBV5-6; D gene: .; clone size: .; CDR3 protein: CASSLFETYEQYF
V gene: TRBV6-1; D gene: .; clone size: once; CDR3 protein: CASSARTTNYGYTF
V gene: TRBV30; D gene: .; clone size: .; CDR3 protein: CAWSVVGAQETQYF
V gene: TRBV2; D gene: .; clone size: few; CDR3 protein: CASLAGARSNQPQHF
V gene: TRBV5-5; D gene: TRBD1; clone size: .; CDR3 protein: CASSLGQGAPEYF
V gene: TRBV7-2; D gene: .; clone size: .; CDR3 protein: CASSDRRGTEAFF
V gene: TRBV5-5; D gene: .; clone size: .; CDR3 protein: CASSLVPGEGTEAFF
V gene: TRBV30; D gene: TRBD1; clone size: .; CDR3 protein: CAWRDRAGYGYTF
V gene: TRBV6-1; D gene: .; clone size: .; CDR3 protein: CASRKGGATNEKLFF
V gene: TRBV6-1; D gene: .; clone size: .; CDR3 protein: CASSARGGEKLFF
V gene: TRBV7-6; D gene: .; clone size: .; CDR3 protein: CASSLAWEAGGMETQYF
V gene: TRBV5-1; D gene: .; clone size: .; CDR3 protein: CASSLRGKLFF
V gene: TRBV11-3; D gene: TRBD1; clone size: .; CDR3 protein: CATAVGAGGETQYF
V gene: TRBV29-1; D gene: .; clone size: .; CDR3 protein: CSVAERQFSYEQYF
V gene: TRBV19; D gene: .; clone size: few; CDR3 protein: CASSARWTQETQYF
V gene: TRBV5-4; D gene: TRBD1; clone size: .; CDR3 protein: CASSSGQGRIHEQYF
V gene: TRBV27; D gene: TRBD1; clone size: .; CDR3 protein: CASSINRGPNTGELFF
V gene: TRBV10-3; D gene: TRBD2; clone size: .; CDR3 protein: CAISIAGTSGTDTQYF
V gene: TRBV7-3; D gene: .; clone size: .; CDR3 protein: CASSLTTMRGGTEAFF
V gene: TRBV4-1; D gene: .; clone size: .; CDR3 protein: CASSQDRSGTTLNYEQYF
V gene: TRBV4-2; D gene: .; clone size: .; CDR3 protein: CASSQPTHSGNTIYF
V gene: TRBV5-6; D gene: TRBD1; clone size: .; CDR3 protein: CASSEPPGQGAYEQYF
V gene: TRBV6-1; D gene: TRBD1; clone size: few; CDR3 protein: CASSEGQGNKYGYTF
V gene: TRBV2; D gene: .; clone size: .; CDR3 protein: CASNGAVSYYGYTF
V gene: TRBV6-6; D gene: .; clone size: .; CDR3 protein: CASSRGLQETQYF
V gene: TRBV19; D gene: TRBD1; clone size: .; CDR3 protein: CASKPDRATEAFF
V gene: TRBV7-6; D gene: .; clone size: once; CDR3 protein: CASSSHGTRETSYEQYF
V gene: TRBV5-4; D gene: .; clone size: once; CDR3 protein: CASSFLSQGHEQYF
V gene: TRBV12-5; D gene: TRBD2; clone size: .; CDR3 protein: CASGLVAGTVPDTQYF
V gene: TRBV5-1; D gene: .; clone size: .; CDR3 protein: CASSLGSAERTEAFF
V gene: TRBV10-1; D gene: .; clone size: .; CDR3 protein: CASSDSGRLLMNTEAFF
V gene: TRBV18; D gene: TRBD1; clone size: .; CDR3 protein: CASSPIPGTGTEQYF
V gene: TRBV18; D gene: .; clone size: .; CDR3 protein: CASQIKGDNSPLHF
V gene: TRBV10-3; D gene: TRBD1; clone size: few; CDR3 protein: CAIKGQTNEKLFF
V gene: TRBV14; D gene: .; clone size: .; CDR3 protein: CASSPQRGIYNEQFF
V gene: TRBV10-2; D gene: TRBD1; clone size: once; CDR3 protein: CASSVTGGTEAFF
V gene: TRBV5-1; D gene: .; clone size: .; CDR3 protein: CASSLLRGAPDTQYF
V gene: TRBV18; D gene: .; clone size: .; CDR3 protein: CASSPGRDQPQHF
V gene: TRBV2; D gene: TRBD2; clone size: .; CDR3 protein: CASSPGLVTDTQYF
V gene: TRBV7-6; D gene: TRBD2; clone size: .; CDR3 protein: CASSFVSGGAAEQYF
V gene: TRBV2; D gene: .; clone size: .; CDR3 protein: CASSEGKIGGFEAFF
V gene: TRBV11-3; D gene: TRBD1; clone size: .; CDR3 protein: CASSLGQGTKNIQYF